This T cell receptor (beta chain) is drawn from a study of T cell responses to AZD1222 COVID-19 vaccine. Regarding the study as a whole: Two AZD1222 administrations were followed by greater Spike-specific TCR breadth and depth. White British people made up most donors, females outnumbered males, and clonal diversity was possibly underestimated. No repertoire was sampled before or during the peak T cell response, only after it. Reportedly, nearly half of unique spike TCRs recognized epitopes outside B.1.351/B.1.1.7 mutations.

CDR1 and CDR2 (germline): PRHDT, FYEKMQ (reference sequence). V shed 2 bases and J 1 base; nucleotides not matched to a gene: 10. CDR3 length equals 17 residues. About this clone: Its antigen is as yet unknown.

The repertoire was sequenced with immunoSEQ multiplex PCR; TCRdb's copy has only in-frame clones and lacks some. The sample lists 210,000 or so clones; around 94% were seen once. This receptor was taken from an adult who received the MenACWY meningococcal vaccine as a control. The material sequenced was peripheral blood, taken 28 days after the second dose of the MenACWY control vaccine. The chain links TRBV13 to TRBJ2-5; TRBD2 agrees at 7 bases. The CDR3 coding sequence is TGTGCCAGCAGCTTATACGGGCTAGCGGAGGCCCAAGAGACCCAGTACTTC. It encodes CASSLYGLAEAQETQYF.